These 20 T cell receptor beta chains share one sample of origin, sequenced in a study of blood T cell repertoires in COVID-19. TCRdb's table, derived via immunoSEQ multiplex PCR, lists solely in-frame clones and lacks some. This sample has 150,000 or so clones, with around 87% found just once. The sequenced sample consisted of peripheral blood. The receptors come from an elderly man with acute or convalescent COVID-19.

Turning to this clone: The sample has other DNA sequences that encode this CDR3 too. The V call is TRBV27, the J call TRBJ1-3; D is possibly TRBD1 (6 bases). The CDR3 sequence is 14 residues long. Germline V gene lookup returns CDR1 MNHEY and CDR2 SMNVEV (reference sequence). V was cut by 5 bases and J by 2 bases, with 10 bases left in between. CDR3 coding DNA: TGTGCCAGCAGTCCCACAGGGCCTGGAAACACCATATATTTT. It specifies CASSPTGPGNTIYF.

The DNA of the CDR3 is TGTGCCAGCAGTCTTACCTTCGGACAGGGTAGGGAGACCCAGTACTTC. Protein: CASSLTFGQGRETQYF. The chain has TRBV27 and TRBJ2-5; TRBD1 aligns across 8 bases. Germline lookup yields CDR1 MNHEY and CDR2 SMNVEV (reference sequence). The V gene end was trimmed by 5 bases and the J gene end by 5 bases; junction bases not matched to a gene: 13. The CDR3 is 16 residues long.

V usage is TRBV3-1 (or the pseudogene TRBV3-2) and J usage is TRBJ2-1; 9 bases align to TRBD1. J lost 6 bases, V lost 2 bases, and 11 bases had no gene match. Germline CDR1 and CDR2: LGHDT and YNNKEL (reference sequence). The CDR3 spans 17 residues. The CDR3 DNA reads TGTGCCAGCAGCCAACCCCGGGACAGGGAGGGGGTCAATGAGCAGTTCTTC. This sequence encodes CASSQPRDREGVNEQFF.

V is TRBV6-5 and J is TRBJ2-1; D might be TRBD1 (6 bases). Germline V gene data show CDR1 as MNHEY and CDR2 as SVGAGI. Trimming left V 7 bases short and J 10 bases short, with 11 bases between. This CDR3 spans 11 amino acids. This chain's CDR3 is CASKERGEQFF. CDR3 sequence (DNA): TGTGCCAGCAAAGAAAGGGGGGAGCAGTTCTTC.

V is TRBV18 and J is TRBJ2-1; 7 bases agree with TRBD1. With 2 bases clipped from V and 6 bases from J, the junction kept 7 bases outside the gene matches. This CDR3 has 15 amino acids. Germline values: CDR1 KGHSH, CDR2 LQKENI. The CDR3 is CASSPVKGATNEQFF. The CDR3 DNA reads TGTGCCAGCTCACCAGTGAAGGGGGCTACCAATGAGCAGTTCTTC.

The chain recombines TRBV12-3 or TRBV12-4 with TRBJ1-6, with a possible D match to TRBD1 (6 bases). This CDR3 spans 13 amino acids. The V end was cut by 7 bases, the J end by 7 bases, with 11 bases between. In DNA, the CDR3 is TGTGCCAGCACTTCCGACAGGAATTCACCCCTCCACTTT. As protein: CASTSDRNSPLHF.

CDR3: CAWSAPGLPVNSPLHF. The CDR3 DNA is TGTGCCTGGAGTGCCCCAGGTCTACCCGTTAATTCACCCCTCCACTTT. This chain connects TRBV30 to TRBJ1-6; no clear D gene. V shed 1 base and J shed 6 bases, with 16 bases lying between them. This CDR3 spans 16 amino acids. CDR1 GTSNPN and CDR2 SVGIG come from the germline V gene (reference sequence).

This chain joins TRBV5-4 and TRBJ1-1; 7 nucleotides align to TRBD1. The germline CDR1 and CDR2 sequences are SGHNT and YYREEE (reference sequence). Trimming cost V 2 bases and J 0 bases; bases outside gene matches: 1. The CDR3 is made up of 14 amino acids. CDR3 DNA: TGTGCCAGCAGCTTACAGGGGATGAACACTGAAGCTTTCTTT. As protein: CASSLQGMNTEAFF.

The genes are TRBV24-1 and TRBJ2-7; 8 nucleotides agree with TRBD1. The CDR3 is 15 residues long. With 3 bases clipped from V and 3 bases from J, the junction kept 6 bases outside the gene matches. The germline gives CDR1 KGHDR, CDR2 SFDVKD. CDR3 region: CATSDATGENYEQYF. In DNA form, the CDR3 reads TGTGCCACCAGTGATGCGACAGGGGAGAACTACGAGCAGTACTTC.

This chain joins TRBV24-1 and TRBJ2-1; the match to TRBD1 covers 11 bases. The V segment lost 1 base and the J segment 5 bases; nucleotides outside the gene matches: 9. The CDR3 has 18 residues. Per germline, CDR1 KGHDR and CDR2 SFDVKD. The CDR3 loop is CATSDLRHGTGGNNEQFF. CDR3 DNA sequence: TGTGCCACCAGTGATTTAAGACACGGGACAGGGGGGAACAATGAGCAGTTCTTC.

The chain has TRBV6-1 and TRBJ1-1; D is undetermined. V lost 1 base and J 4 bases, leaving 10 bases between the germline ends. This CDR3 spans 14 amino acids. CDR1 is MNHNS, CDR2 SASEGT, per germline. The CDR3 region has the DNA TGTGCCAGCAGTGAAGTAGTCAGCGGCACTGAAGCTTTCTTT. Protein: CASSEVVSGTEAFF.

This clone was found a few times. Here the CDR3 DNA reads TGTGCCAGCAGTTATGGCAGGGGTGACACCGGGGAGCTGTTTTTT. This gives the protein CASSYGRGDTGELFF. This sequence joins TRBV6-5 and TRBJ2-2; maybe TRBD1 (6 bases). Germline V gives CDR1 MNHEY, CDR2 SVGAGI. V was clipped by 3 bases and J by 3 bases, with 11 bases between them. There are 15 residues in the CDR3.

The CDR3 loop reads CASSGQGRSFSGANVLTF. For the CDR3, the DNA is TGTGCCAGCAGTGGACAGGGACGGTCCTTCTCTGGGGCCAACGTCCTGACTTTC. The chain carries TRBV6-1 and TRBJ2-6; the match to TRBD1 covers 7 bases. Germline V gene lookup returns CDR1 MNHNS and CDR2 SASEGT. This CDR3 has 18 amino acids. V was clipped by 4 bases and J by 0 bases; unmatched bases: 9.

J is TRBJ2-1 and V is TRBV11-2; 7 positions agree with TRBD2. Germline trimming cut 6 bases from V and 9 bases from J; bases unmatched to any gene: 5. Germline V gene data show CDR1 as SGHAT and CDR2 as FQNNGV. This CDR3 region has 12 residues. The CDR3 here is CASSTSGIEQFF. CDR3 nucleotides: TGTGCCAGCAGTACAAGCGGGATTGAGCAGTTCTTC.

The J gene is TRBJ2-7, the V gene TRBV28; D perhaps matches TRBD1 (5 bases). The CDR3 length is 14 residues. V lost 5 bases and J 2 bases, leaving 13 bases between the germline ends. Germline CDR1 is MDHEN and CDR2 is SYDVKM. Here the CDR3 DNA reads TGTGCCAGCAGTCTCCTGGGGCCGACCTACGAGCAGTACTTC. Its translation is CASSLLGPTYEQYF.

The chain joins TRBV7-6 to TRBJ1-1, with a possible D match to TRBD1 (6 bases). This CDR3 has 16 residues. Trimming removed 4 bases from V and 4 bases from J, with 19 bases in between. Germline CDR1 SGHVS, CDR2 FNYEAQ. This CDR3 reads CASSSPGDTWRTEAFF. Written as DNA, the CDR3 is TGTGCCAGCAGCTCCCCAGGGGACACTTGGCGCACTGAAGCTTTCTTT.

The CDR3, as DNA: TGTGCCAGCAGCGAGACAGTTTTCAATCAGCCCCAGCATTTT. Its protein is CASSETVFNQPQHF. The rearrangement uses TRBV5-8 and TRBJ1-5, with D maybe TRBD1 (5 bases). Per germline, CDR1 SGHTS and CDR2 YDEGEE. Trimming shortened V by 4 bases and J by 3 bases, and 11 bases separated the two germline ends. This CDR3 contains 14 residues. The full variable domain, rest sourced from reference TRBV5-8 and TRBJ1-5, is EAGVTQSPTHLIKTRGQQATLRCSPISGHTSVYWYQQALGLGLQFLLWYDEGEERNRGNFPPRFSGRQFPNYSSELNVNALELEDSALYLCASSETVFNQPQHFGDGTRLSIL.

The rearrangement links TRBV24-1 to TRBJ2-2; TRBD2 aligns across 9 bases. CDR1 is KGHDR, CDR2 SFDVKD, per germline. This CDR3 is built from 15 residues. V trimming: 5 bases; J trimming: 4 bases; junction bases outside the gene matches: 4. The CDR3 DNA follows: TGTGCCACCAGTGCCGCGGGAGGGATCACCGGGGAGCTGTTTTTT. Protein: CATSAAGGITGELFF.

The chain links TRBV19 to TRBJ2-1; 7 nucleotides match TRBD1. Germline CDR1 LNHDA, CDR2 SQIVND (reference sequence). After removal of 1 base from V and 5 bases from J, the junction contained 5 bases not matched to a gene. The CDR3 loop spans 15 amino acids. The CDR3 protein is CASSIVQGRNNEQFF. The CDR3 DNA follows: TGTGCCAGTAGTATAGTACAGGGGCGAAACAATGAGCAGTTCTTC.

The rearrangement joins TRBV18 to TRBJ2-3; TRBD1 aligns across 11 bases. The germline gives CDR1 KGHSH, CDR2 LQKENI. The J segment lost 1 base and the V segment lost 3 bases, leaving 0 bases of the junction unmatched. This CDR3 comprises 15 residues. CDR3 loop: CASSPGQGGTDTQYF. Here the CDR3 DNA reads TGTGCCAGCTCACCGGGACAGGGGGGCACAGATACGCAGTATTTT.